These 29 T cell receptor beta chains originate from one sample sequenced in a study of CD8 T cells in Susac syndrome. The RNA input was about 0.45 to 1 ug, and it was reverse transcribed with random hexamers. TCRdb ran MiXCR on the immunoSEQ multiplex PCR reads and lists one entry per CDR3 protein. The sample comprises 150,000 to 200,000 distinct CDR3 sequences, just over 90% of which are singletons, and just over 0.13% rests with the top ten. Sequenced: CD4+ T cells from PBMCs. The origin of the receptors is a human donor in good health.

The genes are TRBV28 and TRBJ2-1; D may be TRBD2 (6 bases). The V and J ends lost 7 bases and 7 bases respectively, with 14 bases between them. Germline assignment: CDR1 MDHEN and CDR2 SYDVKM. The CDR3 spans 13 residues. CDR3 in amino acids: CASTHGRRNEQFF. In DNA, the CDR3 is TGTGCCAGCACGCATGGGAGGCGGAATGAGCAGTTCTTC.

CDR3 region: CATSFGTGSRSPLHF. CDR3 DNA: TGTGCCACCAGCTTTGGGACAGGGAGCAGGTCACCCCTCCACTTT. V and J are TRBV15 and TRBJ1-6; 9 positions agree with TRBD1. The CDR3 runs to 15 residues. From germline, CDR1 is LNHNV and CDR2 YYDKDF (reference sequence). With 5 bases clipped from V and 10 bases from J, the junction kept 9 bases outside the gene matches.

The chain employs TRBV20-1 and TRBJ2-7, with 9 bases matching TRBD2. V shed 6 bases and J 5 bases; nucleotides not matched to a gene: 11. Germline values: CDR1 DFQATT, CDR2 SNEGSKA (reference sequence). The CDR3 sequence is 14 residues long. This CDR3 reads CSALLRASGDEQYF. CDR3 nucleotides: TGCAGTGCCCTTCTTAGGGCTAGCGGGGACGAGCAGTACTTC.

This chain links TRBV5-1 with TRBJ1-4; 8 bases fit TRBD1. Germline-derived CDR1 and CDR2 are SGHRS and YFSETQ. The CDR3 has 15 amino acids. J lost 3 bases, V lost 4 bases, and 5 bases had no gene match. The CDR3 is CASSGTGGANEKLFF. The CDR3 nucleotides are TGCGCCAGCAGCGGGACAGGAGGTGCTAATGAAAAACTGTTTTTT.

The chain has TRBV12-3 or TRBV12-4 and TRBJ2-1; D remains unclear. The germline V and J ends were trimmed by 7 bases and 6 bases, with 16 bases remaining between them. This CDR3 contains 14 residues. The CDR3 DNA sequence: TGTGCCAGCACCCACTCTAGGATGGGCAATGAGCAGTTCTTC. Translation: CASTHSRMGNEQFF.

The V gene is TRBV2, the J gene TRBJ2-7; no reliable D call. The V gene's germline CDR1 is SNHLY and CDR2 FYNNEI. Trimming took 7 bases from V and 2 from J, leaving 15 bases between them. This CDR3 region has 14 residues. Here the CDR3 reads CASNNPSLTYEQYF. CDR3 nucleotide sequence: TGTGCCAGCAACAACCCGAGTCTGACCTACGAGCAGTACTTC.

The CDR3, as DNA: TGTGCCAGCAGTGCGGGCGACCTAGGGATGAACACTGAAGCTTTCTTT. Amino acids: CASSAGDLGMNTEAFF. V is TRBV2 and J is TRBJ1-1; no clear D gene. Trimming pared 4 bases from V and 0 bases from J, leaving 15 bases between. The CDR3 runs to 16 residues. The germline V gene has CDR1 SNHLY and CDR2 FYNNEI.

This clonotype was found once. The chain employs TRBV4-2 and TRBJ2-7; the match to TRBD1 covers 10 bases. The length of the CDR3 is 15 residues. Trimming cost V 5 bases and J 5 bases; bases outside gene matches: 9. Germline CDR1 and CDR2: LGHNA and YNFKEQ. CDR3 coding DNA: TGTGCCAGCAGCTGGGGGACAGGGGAAGGTGACGAGCAGTACTTC. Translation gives CASSWGTGEGDEQYF.

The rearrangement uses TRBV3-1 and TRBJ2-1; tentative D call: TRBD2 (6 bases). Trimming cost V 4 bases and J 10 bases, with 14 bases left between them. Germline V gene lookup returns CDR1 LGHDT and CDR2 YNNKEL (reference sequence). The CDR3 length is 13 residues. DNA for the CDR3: TGTGCCAGCAGCCCCTTAGACGGAGGGGAGCAGTTCTTC. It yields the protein CASSPLDGGEQFF.

The CDR3 here is CASSPSGGGPDTQYF. The CDR3 DNA sequence: TGTGCCAGCTCACCTAGCGGGGGGGGCCCGGATACGCAGTATTTT. V usage is TRBV18 and J usage is TRBJ2-3; TRBD2 matches at 11 bases. Trimming took 3 bases from V and 6 from J; bases not matched to a gene: 5. The CDR3 covers 15 residues. The germline gives CDR1 KGHSH, CDR2 LQKENI. Drawing the rest from reference TRBV18 and TRBJ2-3, the complete variable domain is NAGVMQNPRHLVRRRGQEARLRCSPMKGHSHVYWYRQLPEEGLKFMVYLQKENIIDESGMPKERFSAEFPKEGPSILRIQQVVRGDSAAYFCASSPSGGGPDTQYFGPGTRLTVL.

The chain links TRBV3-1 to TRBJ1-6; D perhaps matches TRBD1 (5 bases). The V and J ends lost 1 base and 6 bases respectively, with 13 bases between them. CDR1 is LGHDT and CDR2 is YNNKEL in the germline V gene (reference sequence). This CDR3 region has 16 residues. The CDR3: CASSQVEGALNSPLHF. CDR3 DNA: TGTGCCAGCAGCCAAGTGGAAGGGGCCCTTAATTCACCCCTCCACTTT.

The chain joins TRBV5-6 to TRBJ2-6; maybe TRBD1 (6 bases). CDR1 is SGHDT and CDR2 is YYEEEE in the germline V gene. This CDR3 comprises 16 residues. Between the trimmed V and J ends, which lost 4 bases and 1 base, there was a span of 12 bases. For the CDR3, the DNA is TGTGCCAGCAGCCTTAATACAGGGTCTGGGGCCAACGTCCTGACTTTC. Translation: CASSLNTGSGANVLTF.

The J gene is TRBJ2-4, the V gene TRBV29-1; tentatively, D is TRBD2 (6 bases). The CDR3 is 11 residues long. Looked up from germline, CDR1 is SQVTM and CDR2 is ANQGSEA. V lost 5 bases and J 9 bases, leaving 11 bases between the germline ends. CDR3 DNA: TGCAGCGTTCGGGGGACGGGCATTCAGTACTTC. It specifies CSVRGTGIQYF.

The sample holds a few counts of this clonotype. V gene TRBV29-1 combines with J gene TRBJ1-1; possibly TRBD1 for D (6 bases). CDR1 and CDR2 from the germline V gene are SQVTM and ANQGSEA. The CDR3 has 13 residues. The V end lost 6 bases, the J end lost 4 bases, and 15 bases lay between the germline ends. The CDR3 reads CSVARQESTEAFF. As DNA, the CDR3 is TGCAGCGTCGCTAGACAGGAGAGCACTGAAGCTTTCTTT. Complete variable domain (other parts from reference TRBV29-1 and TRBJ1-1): SAVISQKPSRDICQRGTSLTIQCQVDSQVTMMFWYRQQPGQSLTLIATANQGSEATYESGFVIDKFPISRPNLTFSTLTVSNMSPEDSSIYLCSVARQESTEAFFGQGTRLTVV.

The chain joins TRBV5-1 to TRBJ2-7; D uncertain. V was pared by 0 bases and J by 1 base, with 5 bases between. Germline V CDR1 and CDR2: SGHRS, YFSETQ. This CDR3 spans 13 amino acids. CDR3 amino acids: CASSLVGSYEQYF. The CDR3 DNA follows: TGCGCCAGCAGCTTGGTAGGGTCCTACGAGCAGTACTTC.

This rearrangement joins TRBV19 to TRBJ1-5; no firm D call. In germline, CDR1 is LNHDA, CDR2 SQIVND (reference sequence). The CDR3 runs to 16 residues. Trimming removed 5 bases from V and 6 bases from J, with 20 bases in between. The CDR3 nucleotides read TGTGCCAGTAGTGTGGCCCCGGTGAGTAGAGGTCAGCCCCAGCATTTT. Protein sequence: CASSVAPVSRGQPQHF.

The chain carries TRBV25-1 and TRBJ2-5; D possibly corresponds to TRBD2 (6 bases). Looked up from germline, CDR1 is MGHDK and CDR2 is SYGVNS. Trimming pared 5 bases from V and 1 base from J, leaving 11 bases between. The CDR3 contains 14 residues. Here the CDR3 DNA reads TGTGCCAGCAGTTTAATGGGACTCCAAGAGACCCAGTACTTC. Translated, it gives CASSLMGLQETQYF.

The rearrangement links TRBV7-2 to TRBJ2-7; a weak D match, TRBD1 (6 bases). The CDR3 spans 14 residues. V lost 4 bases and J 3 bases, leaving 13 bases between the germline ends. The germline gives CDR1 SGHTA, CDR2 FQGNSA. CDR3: CASSSDRSFYEQYF. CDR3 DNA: TGTGCCAGCAGCTCCGACAGGTCTTTCTACGAGCAGTACTTC.

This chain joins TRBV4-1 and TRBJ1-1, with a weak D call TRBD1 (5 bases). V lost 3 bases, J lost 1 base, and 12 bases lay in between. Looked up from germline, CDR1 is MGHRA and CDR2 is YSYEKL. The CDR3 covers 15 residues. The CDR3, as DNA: TGCGCCAGCAGCCATCCCGGGGCTGGGAACACTGAAGCTTTCTTT. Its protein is CASSHPGAGNTEAFF.

CDR3 nucleotides: TGTGCCAGCAGTGAAAGACAGGGGCAGGGCACTGAAGCTTTCTTT. It codes for CASSERQGQGTEAFF. J is TRBJ1-1 and V is TRBV6-1; 8 nucleotides agree with TRBD1. The CDR3 is made up of 15 amino acids. V lost 2 bases, J lost 4 bases, and 6 bases stayed unmatched. Germline assignment: CDR1 MNHNS and CDR2 SASEGT.

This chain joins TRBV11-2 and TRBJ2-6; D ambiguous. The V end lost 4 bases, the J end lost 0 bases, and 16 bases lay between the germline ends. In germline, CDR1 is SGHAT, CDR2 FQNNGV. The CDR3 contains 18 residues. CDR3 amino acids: CASSSSAGYSSGANVLTF. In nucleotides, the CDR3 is TGTGCCAGCAGCTCATCAGCCGGGTACAGCTCTGGGGCCAACGTCCTGACTTTC.

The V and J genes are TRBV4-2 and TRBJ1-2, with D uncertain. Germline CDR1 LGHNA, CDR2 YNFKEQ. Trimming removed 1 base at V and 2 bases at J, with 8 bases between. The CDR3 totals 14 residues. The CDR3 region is CASSQVGENYGYTF. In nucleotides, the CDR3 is TGTGCCAGCAGCCAAGTTGGGGAAAACTATGGCTACACCTTC.

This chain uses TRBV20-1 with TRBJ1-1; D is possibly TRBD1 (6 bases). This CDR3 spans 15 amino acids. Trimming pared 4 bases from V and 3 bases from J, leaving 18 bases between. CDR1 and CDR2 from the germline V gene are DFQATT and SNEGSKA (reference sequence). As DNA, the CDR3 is TGCAGTGCTAAGGATTTCAGGGGATTTGACACTGAAGCTTTCTTT. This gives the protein CSAKDFRGFDTEAFF.

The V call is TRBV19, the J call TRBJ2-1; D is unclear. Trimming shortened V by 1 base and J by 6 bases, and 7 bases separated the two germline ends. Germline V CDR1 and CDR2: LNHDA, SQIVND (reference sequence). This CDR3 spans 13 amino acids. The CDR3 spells CASSIGSSNEQFF. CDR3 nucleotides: TGTGCCAGTAGTATAGGTAGTAGCAATGAGCAGTTCTTC.

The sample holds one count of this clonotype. The CDR3 here is CASSTVALWGQYF. CDR3 nucleotide sequence: TGTGCCAGCTCAACGGTGGCTTTATGGGGGCAGTACTTC. J is TRBJ2-7 and V is TRBV6-5; no firm D call. This CDR3 spans 13 amino acids. V was clipped by 8 bases and J by 9 bases, with 20 bases between them. CDR1 is MNHEY, CDR2 SVGAGI, per germline.

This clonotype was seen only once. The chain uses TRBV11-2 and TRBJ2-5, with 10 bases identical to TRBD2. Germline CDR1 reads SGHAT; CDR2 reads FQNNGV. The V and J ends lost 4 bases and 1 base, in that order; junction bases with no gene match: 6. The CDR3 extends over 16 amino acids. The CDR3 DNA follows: TGTGCCAGCAGCTCCTATAGCGGGGGGCTCCAAGAGACCCAGTACTTC. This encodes CASSSYSGGLQETQYF.

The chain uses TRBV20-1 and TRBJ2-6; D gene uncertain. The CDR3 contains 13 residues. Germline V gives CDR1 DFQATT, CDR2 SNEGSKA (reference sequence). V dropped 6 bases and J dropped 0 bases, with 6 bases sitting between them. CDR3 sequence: CSARNSGANVLTF. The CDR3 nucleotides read TGCAGTGCCAGGAACTCTGGGGCCAACGTCCTGACTTTC.

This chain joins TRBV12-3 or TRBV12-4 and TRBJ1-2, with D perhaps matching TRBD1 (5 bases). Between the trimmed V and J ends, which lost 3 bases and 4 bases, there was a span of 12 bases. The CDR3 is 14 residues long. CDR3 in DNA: TGTGCCAGCAGTTTTGGGCAGGGTCCCTATGGCTACACCTTC. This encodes CASSFGQGPYGYTF.

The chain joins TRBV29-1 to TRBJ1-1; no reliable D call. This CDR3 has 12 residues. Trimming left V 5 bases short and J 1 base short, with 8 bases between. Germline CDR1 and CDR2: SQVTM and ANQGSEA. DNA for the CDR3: TGCAGCGTTTCCCCGAGGAACACTGAAGCTTTCTTT. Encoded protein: CSVSPRNTEAFF.